The source of this T cell receptor (beta chain) is a study of blood T cell repertoires in COVID-19. Using immunoSEQ multiplex PCR, the repertoire was profiled, and TCRdb retains in-frame clones only, with some absent. The profile covers 77,000 or so clones, with about 87% appearing a single time and 4.6% taken by the ten largest. V gave up 8 bases and J gave up 0 bases; unmatched junction bases: 2. CDR1 and CDR2 from the germline V gene are LNHNV and YYDKDF (reference sequence). The length of the CDR3 is 13 residues. The sequenced sample was peripheral blood. This sequence joins TRBV15 and TRBJ1-1, with 8 nucleotides matching TRBD1. The TCR originated in a man aged 50 to 59 with active COVID-19. The CDR3 DNA sequence: TGTGCCACCCGGGACAGGTTGAACACTGAAGCTTTCTTT. Amino acid sequence: CATRDRLNTEAFF.